The 3 T cell receptor beta chains given below trace back to one sample, sequenced in a study of T cells in Graves' hyperthyroidism and ophthalmopathy (dated 2019 in TCRdb). The library relied on multiplex PCR. Sequencing instrument: Illumina HiSeq 2000. TCR beta CDR3 regions were amplified from RNA transcripts. A first-round RT-PCR of the TCR CDR3 used the HTBI primer set with the Qiagen OneStep RT-PCR kit. In TCRdb, the public reads were trimmed at Q25 with fastp and aligned with MiXCR, with productive beta chains retained. Rows with a matching CDR3 protein are joined into one entry that keeps the most common DNA and genes. The sample data list some 550,000 distinct CDR3 sequences, and under 25% of these were observed just once. The leading ten clones occupy more than 20% of the sample. The specimen sequenced was blood. The receptors come from a young man with Graves' hyperthyroidism.

This clonotype was observed at least ten times. This rearrangement joins TRBV6-5 to TRBJ2-2; 7 bases map to TRBD1. V shed 0 bases and J 6 bases; nucleotides not matched to a gene: 10. The germline gives CDR1 MNHEY, CDR2 SVGAGI. The CDR3 is 17 amino acids. For the CDR3, the DNA is TGTGCCAGCAGTTACTCGGCGAGACAGGGTTTTTCCGGGGAGCTGTTTTTT. Translating it yields CASSYSARQGFSGELFF.

There are a few counts of this clonotype. The rearrangement joins TRBV12-3 or TRBV12-4 to TRBJ2-5, with 13 nucleotides matching TRBD2. With V trimmed by 6 bases and J by 6 bases, 10 bases remained unmatched. The CDR3 contains 16 residues. The CDR3 loop reads CASRGGTSGMEKTQYF. Here the CDR3 DNA reads TGTGCCAGCAGGGGAGGGACTAGCGGGATGGAGAAGACCCAGTACTTC.

This clonotype was counted at least ten times. The chain is built from TRBV6-5 and TRBJ1-1, with D possibly being TRBD1 (5 bases). Trimming took 7 bases from V and 11 from J, leaving 14 bases between them. The germline V gene encodes CDR1 MNHEY and CDR2 SVGAGI. The length of the CDR3 is 11 residues. Here the CDR3 reads CASTGGVMAFF. For the CDR3, the DNA is TGTGCCAGCACGGGGGGGGTAATGGCTTTCTTT.